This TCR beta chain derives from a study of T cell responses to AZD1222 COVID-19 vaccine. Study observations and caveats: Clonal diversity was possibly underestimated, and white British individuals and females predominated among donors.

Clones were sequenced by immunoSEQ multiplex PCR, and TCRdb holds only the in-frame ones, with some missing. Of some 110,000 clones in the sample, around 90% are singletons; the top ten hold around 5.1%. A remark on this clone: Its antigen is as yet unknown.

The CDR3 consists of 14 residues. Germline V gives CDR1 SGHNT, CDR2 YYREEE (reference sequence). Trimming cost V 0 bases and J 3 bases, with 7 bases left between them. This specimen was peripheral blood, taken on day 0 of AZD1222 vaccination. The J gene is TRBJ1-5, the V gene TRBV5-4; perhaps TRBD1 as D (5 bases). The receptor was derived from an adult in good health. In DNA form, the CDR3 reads TGTGCCAGCAGCTTGGCAGGGCTCAATCAGCCCCAGCATTTT. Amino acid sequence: CASSLAGLNQPQHF.